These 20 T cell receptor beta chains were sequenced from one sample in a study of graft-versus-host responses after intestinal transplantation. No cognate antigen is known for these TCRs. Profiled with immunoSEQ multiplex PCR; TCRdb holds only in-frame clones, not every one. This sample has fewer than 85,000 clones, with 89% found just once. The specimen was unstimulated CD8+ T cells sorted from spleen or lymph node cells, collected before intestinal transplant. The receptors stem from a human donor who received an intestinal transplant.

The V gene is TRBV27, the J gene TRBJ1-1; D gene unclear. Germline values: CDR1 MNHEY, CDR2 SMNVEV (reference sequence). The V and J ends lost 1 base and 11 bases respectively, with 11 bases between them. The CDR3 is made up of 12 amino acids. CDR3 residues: CASSLLTGEAFF. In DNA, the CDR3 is TGTGCCAGCAGTTTATTGACGGGAGAGGCTTTCTTT.

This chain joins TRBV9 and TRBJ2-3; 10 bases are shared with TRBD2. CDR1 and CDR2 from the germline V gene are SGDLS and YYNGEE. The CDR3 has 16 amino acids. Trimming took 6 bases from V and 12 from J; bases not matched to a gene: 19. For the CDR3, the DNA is TGTGCCAGCAATCCCGCTAGCGGGGGTCTGGTTGAGGATCAGTATTTT. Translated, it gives CASNPASGGLVEDQYF. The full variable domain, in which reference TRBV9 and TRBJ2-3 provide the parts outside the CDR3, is DSGVTQTPKHLITATGQRVTLRCSPRSGDLSVYWYQQSLDQGLQFLIQYYNGEERAKGNILERFSAQQFPDLHSELNLSSLELGDSALYFCASNPASGGLVEDQYFGPGTRLTVL.

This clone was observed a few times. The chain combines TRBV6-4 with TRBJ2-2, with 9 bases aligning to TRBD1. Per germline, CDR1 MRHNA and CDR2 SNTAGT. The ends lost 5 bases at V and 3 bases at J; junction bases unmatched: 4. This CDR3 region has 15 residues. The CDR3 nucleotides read TGTGCCAGCAGTTCCGACAGGGGGGACACCGGGGAGCTGTTTTTT. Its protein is CASSSDRGDTGELFF.

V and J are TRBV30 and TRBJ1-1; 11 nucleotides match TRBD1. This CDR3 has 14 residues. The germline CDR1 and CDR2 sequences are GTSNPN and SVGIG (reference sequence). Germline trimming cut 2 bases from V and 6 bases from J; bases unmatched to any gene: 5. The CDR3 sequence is CAWSTGQGDSEAFF. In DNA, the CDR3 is TGTGCCTGGAGTACGGGACAGGGGGATTCTGAAGCTTTCTTT. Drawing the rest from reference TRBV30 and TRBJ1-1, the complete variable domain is SQTIHQWPATLVQPVGSPLSLECTVEGTSNPNLYWYRQAAGRGLQLLFYSVGIGQISSEVPQNLSASRPQDRQFILSSKKLLLSDSGFYLCAWSTGQGDSEAFFGQGTRLTVV.

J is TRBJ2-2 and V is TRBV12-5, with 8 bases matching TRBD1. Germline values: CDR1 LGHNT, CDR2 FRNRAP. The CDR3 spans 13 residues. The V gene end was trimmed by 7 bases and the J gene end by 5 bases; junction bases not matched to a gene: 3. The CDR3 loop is CASARGRTGELFF. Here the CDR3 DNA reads TGTGCTAGTGCCAGGGGGCGTACCGGGGAGCTGTTTTTT.

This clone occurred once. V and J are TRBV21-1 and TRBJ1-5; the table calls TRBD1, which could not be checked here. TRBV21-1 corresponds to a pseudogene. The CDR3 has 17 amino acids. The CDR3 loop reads CASSKSVRTDRNQPQHF. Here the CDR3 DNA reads TGTGCCAGCAGCAAATCAGTTCGGACAGACCGAAATCAGCCCCAGCATTTT.

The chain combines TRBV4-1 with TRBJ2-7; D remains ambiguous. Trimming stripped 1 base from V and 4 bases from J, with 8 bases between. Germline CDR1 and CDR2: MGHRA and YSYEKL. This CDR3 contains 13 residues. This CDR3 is CASSQGPGYEQYF. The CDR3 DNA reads TGCGCCAGCAGCCAAGGTCCCGGTTACGAGCAGTACTTC.

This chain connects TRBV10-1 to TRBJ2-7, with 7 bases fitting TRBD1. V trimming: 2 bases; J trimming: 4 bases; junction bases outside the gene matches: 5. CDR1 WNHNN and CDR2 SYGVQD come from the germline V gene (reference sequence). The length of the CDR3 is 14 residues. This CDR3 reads CASSEPGQRYEQYF. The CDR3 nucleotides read TGCGCCAGCAGTGAGCCGGGACAGAGATACGAGCAGTACTTC.

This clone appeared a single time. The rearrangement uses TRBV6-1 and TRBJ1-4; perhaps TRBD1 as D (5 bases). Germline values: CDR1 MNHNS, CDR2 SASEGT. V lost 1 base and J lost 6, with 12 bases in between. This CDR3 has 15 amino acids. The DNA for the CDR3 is TGTGCCAGCAGTGAAGATTGGCAGGGTGATGAAAAACTGTTTTTT. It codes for CASSEDWQGDEKLFF.

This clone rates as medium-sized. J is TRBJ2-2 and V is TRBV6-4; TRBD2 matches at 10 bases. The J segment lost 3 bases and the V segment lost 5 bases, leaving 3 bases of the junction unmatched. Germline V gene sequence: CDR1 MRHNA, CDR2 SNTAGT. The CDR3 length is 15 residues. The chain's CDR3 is CASSKGTSDTGELFF. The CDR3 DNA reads TGTGCCAGCAGTAAAGGGACTAGCGACACCGGGGAGCTGTTTTTT.

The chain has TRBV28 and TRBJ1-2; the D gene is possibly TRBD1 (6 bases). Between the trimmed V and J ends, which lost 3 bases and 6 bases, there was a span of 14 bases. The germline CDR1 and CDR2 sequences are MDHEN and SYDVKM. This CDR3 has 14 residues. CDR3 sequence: CASSFPGTNNGYTF. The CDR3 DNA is TGTGCCAGCAGTTTCCCCGGGACAAATAATGGCTACACCTTC.

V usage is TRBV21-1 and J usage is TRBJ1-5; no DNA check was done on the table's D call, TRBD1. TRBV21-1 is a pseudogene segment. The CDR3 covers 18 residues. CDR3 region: CASSKDETGGLSNQPQHF. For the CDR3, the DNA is TGTGCCAGCAGCAAAGACGAGACAGGGGGCCTGAGCAATCAGCCCCAGCATTTT.

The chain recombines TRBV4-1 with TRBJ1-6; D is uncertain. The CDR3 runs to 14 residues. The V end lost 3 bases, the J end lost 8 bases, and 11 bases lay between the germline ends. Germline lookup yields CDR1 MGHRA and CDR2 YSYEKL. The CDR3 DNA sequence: TGCGCCAGCAGCCAGGGGAGGGAGGATTCACCCCTCCACTTT. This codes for CASSQGREDSPLHF.

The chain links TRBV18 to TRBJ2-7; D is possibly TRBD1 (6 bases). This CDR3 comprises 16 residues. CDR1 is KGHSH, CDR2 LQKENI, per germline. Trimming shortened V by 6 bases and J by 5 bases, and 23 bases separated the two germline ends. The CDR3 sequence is CASSRFWGRNVHEQYF. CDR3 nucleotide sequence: TGTGCCAGCTCTCGATTCTGGGGGCGCAACGTCCACGAGCAGTACTTC.

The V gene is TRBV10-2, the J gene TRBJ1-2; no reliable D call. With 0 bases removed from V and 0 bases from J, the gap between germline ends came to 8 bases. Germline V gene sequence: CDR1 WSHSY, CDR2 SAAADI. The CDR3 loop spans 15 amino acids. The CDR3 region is CASSESGLANYGYTF. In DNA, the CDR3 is TGCGCCAGCAGTGAGTCCGGGTTAGCTAACTATGGCTACACCTTC.

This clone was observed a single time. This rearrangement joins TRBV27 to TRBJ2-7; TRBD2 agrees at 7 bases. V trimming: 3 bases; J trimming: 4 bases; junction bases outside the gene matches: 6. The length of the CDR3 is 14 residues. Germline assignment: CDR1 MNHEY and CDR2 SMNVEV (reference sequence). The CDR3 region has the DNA TGTGCCAGCAGTTTGCGGGGGACCTTATACGAGCAGTACTTC. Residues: CASSLRGTLYEQYF.

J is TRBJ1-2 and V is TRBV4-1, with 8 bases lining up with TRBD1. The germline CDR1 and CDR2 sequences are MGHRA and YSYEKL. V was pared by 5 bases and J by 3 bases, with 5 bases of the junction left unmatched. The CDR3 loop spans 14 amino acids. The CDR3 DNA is TGCGCCAGCAGCGCAACAGGGGGGGACTATGGCTACACCTTC. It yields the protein CASSATGGDYGYTF.

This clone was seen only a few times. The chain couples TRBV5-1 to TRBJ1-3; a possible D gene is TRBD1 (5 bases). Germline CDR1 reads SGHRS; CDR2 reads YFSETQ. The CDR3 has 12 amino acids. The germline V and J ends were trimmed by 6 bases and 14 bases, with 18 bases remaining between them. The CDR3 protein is CASTDSRGGLYF. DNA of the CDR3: TGCGCCAGCACGGATTCAAGGGGCGGCCTATATTTT.

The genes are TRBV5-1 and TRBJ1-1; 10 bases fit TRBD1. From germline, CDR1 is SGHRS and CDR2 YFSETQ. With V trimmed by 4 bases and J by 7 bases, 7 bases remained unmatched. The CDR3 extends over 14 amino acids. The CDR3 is CASSPGTGDVEAFF. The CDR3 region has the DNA TGCGCCAGCAGCCCCGGGACAGGGGATGTTGAAGCTTTCTTT.

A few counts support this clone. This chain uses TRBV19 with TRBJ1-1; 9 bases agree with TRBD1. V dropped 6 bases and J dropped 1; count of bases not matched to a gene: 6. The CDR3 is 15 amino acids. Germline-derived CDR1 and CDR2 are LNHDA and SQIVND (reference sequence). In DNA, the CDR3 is TGTGCCAGTAGCCCGACAGGGGGAGGGAACACTGAAGCTTTCTTT. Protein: CASSPTGGGNTEAFF.